The clone carrying this T cell receptor (beta chain) occurred a few times. What it recognizes is unknown. The data were taken from a study of post-analysis software for immune sequencing data. On the study more broadly: Progressive-relapsing, secondary progressive and relapsing-remitting multiple sclerosis were among the disease courses included.

Every TCR beta cDNA library bore unique molecular identifiers. TCRdb fed the PCR reads into MiXCR, producing one record per CDR3 protein. The table shows about 570,000 distinct CDR3 sequences, with around a third occurring only once. The CDR3 has 18 residues. V gave up 1 base and J gave up 5 bases, with 22 bases separating them. Germline CDR1 is SGHAT and CDR2 is FQNNGV. Study results and caveats: Included in a set of roughly five TRBV segments more frequent in patients than controls were TRBV5-6, TRBV5-1 and TRBV20-1.

The receptor's source is a girl aged 2 to 17 with multiple sclerosis. The rearrangement uses TRBV11-2 and TRBJ2-3; possible D gene TRBD2, 6 bases. The sample was blood. The CDR3 is CASSLALRRPRRGDTQYF. The CDR3 nucleotides read TGTGCCAGCAGCTTAGCCCTCAGGAGACCGCGGAGGGGAGATACGCAGTATTTT.